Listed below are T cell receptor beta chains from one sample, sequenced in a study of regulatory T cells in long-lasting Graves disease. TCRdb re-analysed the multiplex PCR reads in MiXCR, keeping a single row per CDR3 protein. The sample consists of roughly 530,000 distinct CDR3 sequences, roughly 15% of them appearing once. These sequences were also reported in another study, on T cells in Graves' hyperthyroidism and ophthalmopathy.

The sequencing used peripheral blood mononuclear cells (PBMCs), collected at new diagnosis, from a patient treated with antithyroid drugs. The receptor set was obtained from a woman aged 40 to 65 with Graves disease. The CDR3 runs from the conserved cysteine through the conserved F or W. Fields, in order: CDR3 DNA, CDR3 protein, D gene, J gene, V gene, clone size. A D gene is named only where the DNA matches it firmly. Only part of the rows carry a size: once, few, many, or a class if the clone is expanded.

CDR3 DNA: TGTGCCAGTGGGCGGGGGGGCCCCTACGAGCAGTACTTC
CDR3 protein: CASGRGGPYEQYF
D gene: TRBD2
J gene: TRBJ2-7
V gene: TRBV6-2/TRBV6-3
clone size: -

CDR3 DNA: TGCGCCAGCAGATCTTTCAACACCGGGGAGCTGTTTTTT
CDR3 protein: CASRSFNTGELFF
D gene: -
J gene: TRBJ2-2
V gene: TRBV10-1
clone size: -

CDR3 DNA: TGTGCCAGCAGCCATGGGGGGGAGGGTCAGCCCCAGCATTTT
CDR3 protein: CASSHGGEGQPQHF
D gene: -
J gene: TRBJ1-5
V gene: TRBV7-9
clone size: many

CDR3 DNA: TGTGCCAGCAGCCCCTCGAGCCCGGGAGGTTCCTACGAGCAGTACTTC
CDR3 protein: CASSPSSPGGSYEQYF
D gene: TRBD2
J gene: TRBJ2-7
V gene: TRBV28
clone size: many

CDR3 DNA: TGTGCCAGTAGACAGGGCACCGGGACTGAAGCTTTCTTT
CDR3 protein: CASRQGTGTEAFF
D gene: -
J gene: TRBJ1-1
V gene: TRBV19
clone size: few

CDR3 DNA: -
CDR3 protein: CASSNFGQGARIF
D gene: -
J gene: TRBJ1-1
V gene: TRBV10-1
clone size: many

CDR3 DNA: TGTGCCAGCAGCGTTTCAGGGGGAAACACCGGGGAGCTGTTTTTT
CDR3 protein: CASSVSGGNTGELFF
D gene: TRBD1
J gene: TRBJ2-2
V gene: TRBV9
clone size: few

CDR3 DNA: TGTGCCAGTAGTATGACGACAGGGCTCTATGGCTACACCTTC
CDR3 protein: CASSMTTGLYGYTF
D gene: TRBD1
J gene: TRBJ1-2
V gene: TRBV19
clone size: few

CDR3 DNA: TGTGCCAGCAGCCAAGAGAAGGGAATGAACACTGAAGCTTTCTTT
CDR3 protein: CASSQEKGMNTEAFF
D gene: -
J gene: TRBJ1-1
V gene: TRBV3-1
clone size: many

CDR3 DNA: TGCGCCAGCAACGACGACAGGGGGTTGAACACTGAAGCTTTCTTT
CDR3 protein: CASNDDRGLNTEAFF
D gene: TRBD1
J gene: TRBJ1-1
V gene: TRBV5-1
clone size: many

CDR3 DNA: TGCAGTGCCACCCGGGTCCAGGGTATGAATGAGCAGTTCTTC
CDR3 protein: CSATRVQGMNEQFF
D gene: -
J gene: TRBJ2-1
V gene: TRBV20-1
clone size: many

CDR3 DNA: TGTGCCAGCAGTGCAGGGGGCGCGAGTAAGACTGAAGCTTTCTTT
CDR3 protein: CASSAGGASKTEAFF
D gene: TRBD1
J gene: TRBJ1-1
V gene: TRBV2
clone size: many

CDR3 DNA: TGTGCCAGCAGCACAGGGGCGAATCAGCCCCAGCATTTT
CDR3 protein: CASSTGANQPQHF
D gene: TRBD1
J gene: TRBJ1-5
V gene: TRBV7-2
clone size: -

CDR3 DNA: TGTGCCAGCAGTTCCGGGACAGTCTACTCTGGAAACACCATATATTTT
CDR3 protein: CASSSGTVYSGNTIYF
D gene: TRBD1
J gene: TRBJ1-3
V gene: TRBV12-3/TRBV12-4
clone size: many

CDR3 DNA: TGCAGCGTTGAAGTCAGGGATCTCGGCTATGGCTACACCTTC
CDR3 protein: CSVEVRDLGYGYTF
D gene: -
J gene: TRBJ1-2
V gene: TRBV29-1
clone size: -

CDR3 DNA: TGCGCCAGCAGTGAGTCTGGGGGGCCGAACATTCAGTACTTC
CDR3 protein: CASSESGGPNIQYF
D gene: -
J gene: TRBJ2-4
V gene: TRBV10-1
clone size: many

CDR3 DNA: TGCGCCAGCAGCTTGGACGGGACGGGCACAGATACGCAGTATTTT
CDR3 protein: CASSLDGTGTDTQYF
D gene: -
J gene: TRBJ2-3
V gene: TRBV5-1
clone size: many

CDR3 DNA: TGTGCCAGCACCCGAACGTGGGGGAGGACTGAAGCTTTCTTT
CDR3 protein: CASTRTWGRTEAFF
D gene: -
J gene: TRBJ1-1
V gene: TRBV2
clone size: many

CDR3 DNA: TGCAGTGCTAGAGATTTGGTCGGAGGTTCTAACTATGGCTACACCTTC
CDR3 protein: CSARDLVGGSNYGYTF
D gene: -
J gene: TRBJ1-2
V gene: TRBV20-1
clone size: -

CDR3 DNA: TGCGCCAGCAGCTTGGCCGAAGCGGGGGCCTACAATGAGCAGTTCTTC
CDR3 protein: CASSLAEAGAYNEQFF
D gene: TRBD2
J gene: TRBJ2-1
V gene: TRBV5-1
clone size: many

CDR3 DNA: TGTGCCAGCAGTTTGCCTCCTGGGGGATTGGGCACTGAAGCTTTCTTT
CDR3 protein: CASSLPPGGLGTEAFF
D gene: -
J gene: TRBJ1-1
V gene: TRBV27
clone size: many

CDR3 DNA: TGCAGCGTTGAAATTAGCGTTTATGAGCAGTTCTTC
CDR3 protein: CSVEISVYEQFF
D gene: -
J gene: TRBJ2-1
V gene: TRBV29-1
clone size: few

CDR3 DNA: TGCGCCAGCAGCTCCGGGACAGGGAGGGAAGAGACCCAGTACTTC
CDR3 protein: CASSSGTGREETQYF
D gene: TRBD1
J gene: TRBJ2-5
V gene: TRBV5-1
clone size: -

CDR3 DNA: TGTGCCAGCAGCTTAGACTACGGGTATGGCTACACCTTC
CDR3 protein: CASSLDYGYGYTF
D gene: -
J gene: TRBJ1-2
V gene: TRBV7-9
clone size: many

CDR3 DNA: TGCGCCAGCGGTGACAGTCCTGGCTACACCTTC
CDR3 protein: CASGDSPGYTF
D gene: -
J gene: TRBJ1-2
V gene: TRBV5-1
clone size: many

CDR3 DNA: TGTGCCATGGGGAAAGGAACCTCTGGGGCCAACGTCCTGACTTTC
CDR3 protein: CAMGKGTSGANVLTF
D gene: -
J gene: TRBJ2-6
V gene: TRBV2
clone size: -

CDR3 DNA: TGCGCCAGCAGCCCGGACATCTTCTACGAGCAGTACTTC
CDR3 protein: CASSPDIFYEQYF
D gene: -
J gene: TRBJ2-7
V gene: TRBV4-1
clone size: many

CDR3 DNA: TGCGCCAGCAGCAGAGCGGGACAGCCCTCCACTGAAGCTTTCTTT
CDR3 protein: CASSRAGQPSTEAFF
D gene: TRBD1
J gene: TRBJ1-1
V gene: TRBV5-1
clone size: few

CDR3 DNA: TGTGCCAGCAGTTGGGATGTAAGCAATCAGCCCCAGCATTTT
CDR3 protein: CASSWDVSNQPQHF
D gene: -
J gene: TRBJ1-5
V gene: TRBV2
clone size: many

CDR3 DNA: TGCGCCAGCAGCTCGGGACTAGCGGGGGTAGACACCGGGGAGCTGTTTTTT
CDR3 protein: CASSSGLAGVDTGELFF
D gene: TRBD2
J gene: TRBJ2-2
V gene: TRBV5-1
clone size: many

CDR3 DNA: TGTGCCATCAACTCGGGACAGGGGAACCCCGGGGAGCTGTTTTTT
CDR3 protein: CAINSGQGNPGELFF
D gene: TRBD1
J gene: TRBJ2-2
V gene: TRBV10-3
clone size: -

CDR3 DNA: TGTGCCAGCCTATTCTTTCGTGACCCCACAGATACGCAGTATTTT
CDR3 protein: CASLFFRDPTDTQYF
D gene: -
J gene: TRBJ2-3
V gene: TRBV13
clone size: few

CDR3 DNA: TGTGCCAGCAACCCTTCTAGTGGGGGAGGGGGTCCCCTAAGCACAGATACGCAGTATTTT
CDR3 protein: CASNPSSGGGGPLSTDTQYF
D gene: -
J gene: TRBJ2-3
V gene: TRBV28
clone size: many

CDR3 DNA: TGCAGCGCAGCGGACGGGTTGTTCACTGAAGCTTTCTTT
CDR3 protein: CSAADGLFTEAFF
D gene: -
J gene: TRBJ1-1
V gene: TRBV29-1
clone size: -

CDR3 DNA: TGTGCCAGCAGTCCCCCGGGACTAGCAAGAAATGAGCAGTTCTTC
CDR3 protein: CASSPPGLARNEQFF
D gene: TRBD2
J gene: TRBJ2-1
V gene: TRBV12-3/TRBV12-4
clone size: few

CDR3 DNA: TGTGCCAGCAGCCCCCGCGGGGTTTCCTACGAGCAGTACTTC
CDR3 protein: CASSPRGVSYEQYF
D gene: -
J gene: TRBJ2-7
V gene: TRBV11-2
clone size: many

CDR3 DNA: TGTGCCAGCAGGAAAGTAGGGAAATATGAAGCTTTCTTT
CDR3 protein: CASRKVGKYEAFF
D gene: -
J gene: TRBJ1-1
V gene: TRBV12-3/TRBV12-4
clone size: many

CDR3 DNA: TGTGCCAGTAGTATAGGCACAGGGGGCGCGCAGCCCCAGCATTTT
CDR3 protein: CASSIGTGGAQPQHF
D gene: TRBD1
J gene: TRBJ1-5
V gene: TRBV19
clone size: -

CDR3 DNA: TGTGCCAGCAGGAAGGGATCTAACTATGGCTACACCTTC
CDR3 protein: CASRKGSNYGYTF
D gene: -
J gene: TRBJ1-2
V gene: TRBV6-1
clone size: many

CDR3 DNA: TGCGCCAGCAGCTTGGCCGGGATTAGCGGGGGAGGTGAGCAGTACTTC
CDR3 protein: CASSLAGISGGGEQYF
D gene: TRBD2
J gene: TRBJ2-7
V gene: TRBV5-1
clone size: few

CDR3 DNA: TGTGCCAGCAGCCTGGGACTAGCGGGGGGTTTGGATACGCAGTATTTT
CDR3 protein: CASSLGLAGGLDTQYF
D gene: TRBD2
J gene: TRBJ2-3
V gene: TRBV7-3
clone size: few

CDR3 DNA: TGTGCCAGCTCCGGGACAGAAGCTAACTATGGCTACACCTTC
CDR3 protein: CASSGTEANYGYTF
D gene: TRBD1
J gene: TRBJ1-2
V gene: TRBV25-1
clone size: -

CDR3 DNA: TGCAGCGTTGGGCTTTCCTATGGCTACACCTTC
CDR3 protein: CSVGLSYGYTF
D gene: -
J gene: TRBJ1-2
V gene: TRBV29-1
clone size: many

CDR3 DNA: TGTGCCAGCAGTTACTCGGGACAGCGACTATCTGGAAACACCATATATTTT
CDR3 protein: CASSYSGQRLSGNTIYF
D gene: TRBD1
J gene: TRBJ1-3
V gene: TRBV6-5
clone size: -

CDR3 DNA: TGTGCCAGCAGCTCAACCACCGGGACATCTTTGACCGGGGAGCTGTTTTTT
CDR3 protein: CASSSTTGTSLTGELFF
D gene: -
J gene: TRBJ2-2
V gene: TRBV12-3/TRBV12-4
clone size: many

CDR3 DNA: TGCAGTGCTAGAACAGGGGGCCCACACTCCACCATATATTTT
CDR3 protein: CSARTGGPHSTIYF
D gene: TRBD1
J gene: TRBJ1-3
V gene: TRBV20-1
clone size: -

CDR3 DNA: TGTGCCAGCAGCCAAGTCCTAGGACAGGGGGCTGAAGCTTTCTTT
CDR3 protein: CASSQVLGQGAEAFF
D gene: TRBD1
J gene: TRBJ1-1
V gene: TRBV3-1
clone size: -

CDR3 DNA: TGTGCCAGCAGCGCCCTTTTTCGGCGGGGGAGGGTCACGCAGTATTTT
CDR3 protein: CASSALFRRGRVTQYF
D gene: TRBD2
J gene: TRBJ2-3
V gene: TRBV13
clone size: many

CDR3 DNA: TGTGCCAGCAGCGTAGGTGCAGGGACCTACGAGCAGTACTTC
CDR3 protein: CASSVGAGTYEQYF
D gene: -
J gene: TRBJ2-7
V gene: TRBV9
clone size: few

CDR3 DNA: TGTGCCAGCAGCCAGATTAGAAATAAAAAAAAGGGACTAGCGGGTGAGGCCTACAATGAGCAGTTCTTC
CDR3 protein: CASSQIRNKKKGLAGEAYNEQFF
D gene: TRBD2
J gene: TRBJ2-1
V gene: TRBV3-1
clone size: few

CDR3 DNA: TGTGCCAGCAGCCCCCTACAGGCCTATGGCTACACCTTC
CDR3 protein: CASSPLQAYGYTF
D gene: -
J gene: TRBJ1-2
V gene: TRBV9
clone size: many

CDR3 DNA: TGTGCCAGCAGGATGTCCACCTCTGGAAACACCATATATTTT
CDR3 protein: CASRMSTSGNTIYF
D gene: -
J gene: TRBJ1-3
V gene: TRBV12-3/TRBV12-4
clone size: -

CDR3 DNA: TGTGCCAGCAGCGGGCGGGACAGCTTGAACACCGGGGAGCTGTTTTTT
CDR3 protein: CASSGRDSLNTGELFF
D gene: -
J gene: TRBJ2-2
V gene: TRBV3-1
clone size: -

CDR3 DNA: TGTGCCAGCAGCCAAGATGGGCAGCCCTACACTGAAGCTTTCTTT
CDR3 protein: CASSQDGQPYTEAFF
D gene: -
J gene: TRBJ1-1
V gene: TRBV3-1
clone size: -

CDR3 DNA: TGTGCCAGCAGCTTATGGGGGGGAAGCTCCTACAATGAGCAGTTCTTC
CDR3 protein: CASSLWGGSSYNEQFF
D gene: TRBD2
J gene: TRBJ2-1
V gene: TRBV7-8
clone size: many

CDR3 DNA: TGTGCCAGCAGCCAAGATCCGGGGGCGGGTACTGAAGCTTTCTTT
CDR3 protein: CASSQDPGAGTEAFF
D gene: -
J gene: TRBJ1-1
V gene: TRBV11-2
clone size: few

CDR3 DNA: TGTGCCAGCAGTTTAGCCAGCTATAATTCACCCCTCCACTTT
CDR3 protein: CASSLASYNSPLHF
D gene: -
J gene: TRBJ1-6
V gene: TRBV12-3/TRBV12-4
clone size: many

CDR3 DNA: TGTGCTAGTGGTTTGCCCCCTTTTGTCTCTGGAAACACCATATATTTT
CDR3 protein: CASGLPPFVSGNTIYF
D gene: -
J gene: TRBJ1-3
V gene: TRBV12-5
clone size: -

CDR3 DNA: TGCGCCAGCAGCCAAGAGACAGGGTACGGGGAGCTGTTTTTT
CDR3 protein: CASSQETGYGELFF
D gene: TRBD1
J gene: TRBJ2-2
V gene: TRBV4-1
clone size: few